These 16 T cell receptor beta chains originate from one sample sequenced in a study. TCRdb reprocessed the RT-PCR reads with MiXCR, giving one entry per CDR3 protein. The sample includes approximately 720,000 distinct CDR3 sequences, 12% to 15% of them seen just once. Source material: memory CD4+ T cells from blood. The origin of the receptors is a female donor in good health, serving as a healthy control.

This clonotype showed up just a few times. The chain has TRBV5-1 and TRBJ2-5, with D hard to call. Trimming pared 0 bases from V and 1 base from J, leaving 10 bases between. The CDR3 is 15 amino acids. Germline V gene lookup returns CDR1 SGHRS and CDR2 YFSETQ. The CDR3 sequence: CASSLALAGQETQYF. The CDR3 coding sequence is TGCGCCAGCAGCTTGGCCTTGGCAGGCCAAGAGACCCAGTACTTC.

The chain has TRBV6-4 and TRBJ2-1, with 8 positions matching TRBD1. The V segment lost 6 bases and the J segment 9 bases; nucleotides outside the gene matches: 10. In germline, CDR1 is MRHNA, CDR2 SNTAGT. This CDR3 is 14 amino acids long. The DNA for the CDR3 is TGTGCCAGCAGCCGGACAGGGTTGTCGGTTGAGCAGTTCTTC. Its protein product is CASSRTGLSVEQFF.

In its sample, this clonotype was seen many times. The chain uses TRBV29-1 and TRBJ2-7; D tentatively fits TRBD1 or TRBD2 (6 bases each). From germline, CDR1 is SQVTM and CDR2 ANQGSEA. V dropped 7 bases and J dropped 7 bases, with 23 bases sitting between them. The CDR3 is 14 residues long. DNA of the CDR3: TGCAGCGCTAAGCCCGGGGGCCCGGAAAAAGAGCAGTACTTC. This translates into CSAKPGGPEKEQYF.

At least ten counts were recorded for this clonotype. The V gene is TRBV20-1, the J gene TRBJ1-2; TRBD1 agrees at 7 bases. The V gene end was trimmed by 4 bases and the J gene end by 2 bases; junction bases not matched to a gene: 16. The CDR3 covers 17 residues. Germline V gene sequence: CDR1 DFQATT, CDR2 SNEGSKA (reference sequence). CDR3 residues: CSATIPGQQPLNYGYTF. The CDR3 DNA reads as TGCAGTGCTACCATACCGGGACAGCAACCTCTCAACTATGGCTACACCTTC.

The genes are TRBV6-2 or TRBV6-3 and TRBJ2-1; no clear D gene. The CDR3 is 12 amino acids. Trimming took off 4 bases at V and 5 bases at J, with 6 bases between the two ends. Germline V CDR1 and CDR2: MNHEY, SVGEGT. The CDR3 loop reads CASSSRNNEQFF. Here the CDR3 DNA reads TGTGCCAGCAGTTCACGTAACAATGAGCAGTTCTTC.

The gene calls are TRBV6-1 and TRBJ1-1; no reliable D call. The CDR3 consists of 15 residues. Trimming removed 6 bases from V and 4 bases from J, with 18 bases in between. CDR1 MNHNS and CDR2 SASEGT come from the germline V gene. CDR3 DNA sequence: TGTGCCAGCAGGGCAGAGTGGAGTTTATCCACTGAAGCTTTCTTT. Translating it yields CASRAEWSLSTEAFF.

This chain's CDR3 is CASSGAGHDFTDTQYF. For the CDR3, the DNA is TGCGCCAGCAGCGGGGCGGGACACGACTTCACAGATACGCAGTATTTT. The gene calls are TRBV5-1 and TRBJ2-3, with D perhaps matching TRBD1 or TRBD2 (6 bases each). Trimming took 4 bases from V and 2 from J, leaving 17 bases between them. Per germline, CDR1 SGHRS and CDR2 YFSETQ. The CDR3 totals 16 residues. Combining the CDR3 with reference TRBV5-1 and TRBJ2-3 gives the whole variable domain KAGVTQTPRYLIKTRGQQVTLSCSPISGHRSVSWYQQTPGQGLQFLFEYFSETQRNKGNFPGRFSGRQFSNSRSEMNVSTLELGDSALYLCASSGAGHDFTDTQYFGPGTRLTVL.

Ten or more counts support this clonotype. The rearrangement joins TRBV20-1 to TRBJ2-1, with 8 bases fitting TRBD1. The CDR3 spans 12 residues. Germline CDR1 DFQATT, CDR2 SNEGSKA (reference sequence). Unmatched junction bases numbered 9, after V lost 5 bases and J lost 12 bases. The CDR3: CSAPQRTGMQFF. DNA of the CDR3: TGCAGTGCTCCGCAGAGGACAGGGATGCAGTTCTTC.

This clonotype was found a few times. V and J are TRBV7-6 and TRBJ1-4; D ambiguous. Germline assignment: CDR1 SGHVS and CDR2 FNYEAQ. With 1 base removed from V and 0 bases from J, the gap between germline ends came to 6 bases. The CDR3 spans 15 residues. CDR3 nucleotide sequence: TGTGCCAGCAGCTTAGTCGGGGCAACTAATGAAAAACTGTTTTTT. It encodes CASSLVGATNEKLFF. The full variable domain, with the rest looked up from reference TRBV7-6 and TRBJ1-4, is GAGVSQSPRYKVTKRGQDVALRCDPISGHVSLYWYRQALGQGPEFLTYFNYEAQQDKSGLPNDRFSAERPEGSISTLTIQRTEQRDSAMYRCASSLVGATNEKLFFGSGTQLSVL.

This clonotype was counted many times. The chain combines TRBV29-1 with TRBJ1-1; TRBD1 agrees at 8 bases. V was pared by 8 bases and J by 5 bases, with 13 bases of the junction left unmatched. The CDR3 consists of 14 residues. Germline V gene sequence: CDR1 SQVTM, CDR2 ANQGSEA. The CDR3 DNA is TGCAGCTTTATCGGACAGGGCCGAGGGACTGAAGCTTTCTTT. It is translated as CSFIGQGRGTEAFF. Drawing the rest from reference TRBV29-1 and TRBJ1-1, the complete variable domain is SAVISQKPSRDICQRGTSLTIQCQVDSQVTMMFWYRQQPGQSLTLIATANQGSEATYESGFVIDKFPISRPNLTFSTLTVSNMSPEDSSIYLCSFIGQGRGTEAFFGQGTRLTVV.

This clonotype occurred a few times. The chain employs TRBV24-1 and TRBJ2-5, with 8 bases fitting TRBD1. The germline gives CDR1 KGHDR, CDR2 SFDVKD. Trimming removed 3 bases from V and 6 bases from J; junction bases left unmatched: 5. CDR3 size: 14 residues. The CDR3 DNA sequence: TGTGCCACCAGTGATGACAGGGGATTAAAGACCCAGTACTTC. Amino acids: CATSDDRGLKTQYF.

V gene TRBV10-3 combines with J gene TRBJ1-1; D gene uncertain. Per germline, CDR1 ENHRY and CDR2 SYGVKD. This CDR3 has 13 residues. Trimming stripped 6 bases from V and 6 bases from J, with 14 bases between. The chain's CDR3 is CAISPNEVSEAFF. CDR3 DNA: TGTGCCATCAGCCCAAACGAAGTTTCTGAAGCTTTCTTT.

The sample holds a few counts of this clonotype. The J gene is TRBJ1-5, the V gene TRBV6-2 or TRBV6-3; a possible D gene is TRBD1 (6 bases). V lost 6 bases and J 8 bases, leaving 14 bases between the germline ends. The CDR3 has 13 residues. From germline, CDR1 is MNHEY and CDR2 SVGEGT. CDR3 in amino acids: CASRDRSFEPQHF. CDR3 DNA sequence: TGTGCCAGCAGAGACAGGTCCTTTGAGCCCCAGCATTTT.

This chain links TRBV7-3 with TRBJ2-2; weak D call: TRBD2 (6 bases). Trimming took 8 bases from V and 2 from J, leaving 18 bases between them. The germline V gene encodes CDR1 SGHTA and CDR2 FQGTGA. The CDR3 contains 16 residues. This CDR3 reads CASSYQGLQNTGELFF. The CDR3, as DNA: TGTGCCAGCTCCTATCAGGGACTTCAAAACACCGGGGAGCTGTTTTTT. The full variable domain, completed using reference TRBV7-3 and TRBJ2-2, is GAGVSQTPSNKVTEKGKYVELRCDPISGHTALYWYRQSLGQGPEFLIYFQGTGAADDSGLPNDRFFAVRPEGSVSTLKIQRTERGDSAVYLCASSYQGLQNTGELFFGEGSRLTVL.

The gene calls are TRBV27 and TRBJ1-2, with TRBD1 matching over 7 bases. With V trimmed by 5 bases and J by 5 bases, 11 bases remained unmatched. Per germline, CDR1 MNHEY and CDR2 SMNVEV (reference sequence). The CDR3 length is 15 residues. For the CDR3, the DNA is TGTGCCAGCAGTAACCCCGGGACAGCCAATTATGGCTACACCTTC. Translated, it gives CASSNPGTANYGYTF.

In nucleotides, the CDR3 is TGTGCCAGCTCCCCCGAGGGTGCTGCTGGAAACACCATATATTTT. It codes for CASSPEGAAGNTIYF. The rearrangement links TRBV18 to TRBJ1-3; no firm D call. The CDR3 runs 15 residues. Germline V gene data show CDR1 as KGHSH and CDR2 as LQKENI. V was trimmed by 6 bases and J by 2 bases, leaving 14 bases between them.